These 30 T cell receptor beta chains came from one sample sequenced in a study of early T cells in non-severe SARS-CoV-2 infection. TCRdb analysed the 5' RACE reads with MiXCR anew, one entry per CDR3 protein. This table has about 33,000 distinct CDR3 sequences, under 5% appearing once. Sequenced input: whole blood. The receptors were sampled from an adult who was a healthcare worker with PCR-confirmed SARS-CoV-2 infection or an uninfected control (not recorded which).

Note on this clonotype: This may be a read error, as it is one base from a much larger clone. The rearrangement uses TRBV6-2 or TRBV6-3 and TRBJ1-1, with a possible D match to TRBD1 (6 bases). This CDR3 comprises 18 residues. Germline-derived CDR1 and CDR2 are MNHEY and SVGEGT. V was pared by 6 bases and J by 4 bases, with 27 bases between. CDR3 sequence: CASSRKTGTRSGVTEAFF. CDR3 nucleotides: TGTGCCAGCAGCCGAAAAACCGGGACACGGTCCGGGGTCACTGAAGCTTTCTTT.

This clonotype came up many times. J is TRBJ2-3 and V is TRBV24-1; 8 nucleotides align to TRBD2. CDR3 length equals 18 residues. The V segment lost 3 bases and the J segment 5 bases; nucleotides outside the gene matches: 15. The germline V gene encodes CDR1 KGHDR and CDR2 SFDVKD. The CDR3 loop is CATSDPRGGTPNKDTQYF. The CDR3 DNA follows: TGTGCCACCAGTGATCCCCGGGGGGGGACTCCTAACAAAGATACGCAGTATTTT.

This clonotype occurred many times. J is TRBJ2-7 and V is TRBV5-1; D is perhaps TRBD1 (5 bases). CDR3 size: 15 residues. CDR1 SGHRS and CDR2 YFSETQ come from the germline V gene. V lost 1 base and J 3 bases, leaving 14 bases between the germline ends. The CDR3 DNA follows: TGCGCCAGCAGCTTGATCACAGGTACCAGCTACGAGCAGTACTTC. Its protein product is CASSLITGTSYEQYF.

This clonotype is medium-sized in the sample. The chain carries TRBV7-9 and TRBJ2-4; TRBD1 aligns across 8 bases. V shed 6 bases and J 15 bases; nucleotides not matched to a gene: 16. From germline, CDR1 is SEHNR and CDR2 FQNEAQ (reference sequence). CDR3 length: 14 residues. The CDR3 DNA reads TGTGCCAGCAGACCAGACACGGACAGGGCAGTCTTGTACTTC. Its translation is CASRPDTDRAVLYF.

This clonotype was recorded many times. The chain recombines TRBV2 with TRBJ2-1; the D gene is possibly TRBD2 (7 bases). The germline gives CDR1 SNHLY, CDR2 FYNNEI. Trimming took off 11 bases at V and 9 bases at J, with 20 bases between the two ends. The CDR3 spans 13 residues. In nucleotides, the CDR3 is TGTGCCGGGGGGCTAGCGGCTCAGGGTGAGCAGTTCTTC. Residues: CAGGLAAQGEQFF.

At least ten counts were recorded for this clonotype. The rearrangement uses TRBV12-3 or TRBV12-4 and TRBJ1-5; 7 bases are shared with TRBD1. The CDR3 totals 13 residues. Trimming removed 7 bases from V and 4 bases from J; junction bases left unmatched: 4. DNA of the CDR3: TGTGCCAGCACCTGGGACAGAAATCAGCCCCAGCATTTT. Its protein product is CASTWDRNQPQHF.

This clonotype was counted at least ten times. This chain links TRBV7-2 with TRBJ1-5; D unclear. The germline V gene encodes CDR1 SGHTA and CDR2 FQGNSA. Trimming shortened V by 5 bases and J by 3 bases, and 5 bases separated the two germline ends. The CDR3 sequence is 12 residues long. Written as DNA, the CDR3 is TGTGCCAGCAGCCGAAACAATCAGCCCCAGCATTTT. It specifies CASSRNNQPQHF.

This clonotype was seen at least ten times. The chain is built from TRBV29-1 and TRBJ2-7, with a possible D match to TRBD2 (5 bases). The CDR3 has 13 residues. V was trimmed by 3 bases and J by 4 bases, leaving 13 bases between them. The germline gives CDR1 SQVTM, CDR2 ANQGSEA. CDR3 in amino acids: CSVEASGDYEQYF. The CDR3 DNA follows: TGCAGCGTTGAGGCCAGCGGAGATTACGAGCAGTACTTC.

The sample holds many counts of this clonotype. V and J are TRBV29-1 and TRBJ2-7, with 7 bases identical to TRBD2. The CDR3 contains 14 residues. Germline CDR1 and CDR2: SQVTM and ANQGSEA. The V gene end was trimmed by 6 bases and the J gene end by 3 bases; junction bases not matched to a gene: 11. CDR3 region: CSVKTSSSGYEQYF. CDR3 DNA sequence: TGCAGCGTGAAGACGTCTTCTAGCGGCTACGAGCAGTACTTC.

This clonotype was counted ten times or more. The gene calls are TRBV7-9 and TRBJ1-2; possibly TRBD1 for D (6 bases). This CDR3 spans 15 amino acids. Germline CDR1 and CDR2: SEHNR and FQNEAQ (reference sequence). Deletions cut 5 bases from V and 4 bases from J, with 17 bases between. CDR3: CASSTAVQGSYGYTF. The CDR3, as DNA: TGTGCCAGCAGCACAGCCGTGCAGGGGAGCTATGGCTACACCTTC.

This clonotype was recorded many times. This chain links TRBV29-1 with TRBJ2-3, with D maybe TRBD1 (6 bases). Trimming took 4 bases from V and 0 from J, leaving 17 bases between them. Looked up from germline, CDR1 is SQVTM and CDR2 is ANQGSEA. This CDR3 is built from 16 residues. The CDR3, as DNA: TGCAGCGTTGCTGGGGTACAGGGAGTTAGCACAGATACGCAGTATTTT. The encoded protein is CSVAGVQGVSTDTQYF.

There are many counts of this clonotype. V gene TRBV18 combines with J gene TRBJ1-1; D is unclear. Germline CDR1 and CDR2: KGHSH and LQKENI. The CDR3 spans 15 residues. Between the trimmed V and J ends, which lost 2 bases and 0 bases, there was a span of 10 bases. Written as DNA, the CDR3 is TGTGCCAGCTCACCAGCGATGGGCCTGAACACTGAAGCTTTCTTT. It encodes CASSPAMGLNTEAFF.

This clonotype was counted a few times. The V gene is TRBV9, the J gene TRBJ1-5, with 8 bases fitting TRBD1. V dropped 4 bases and J dropped 6; count of bases not matched to a gene: 6. Germline values: CDR1 SGDLS, CDR2 YYNGEE. The CDR3 sequence is 14 residues long. CDR3 protein: CASSPDRGTQPQHF. For the CDR3, the DNA is TGTGCCAGCAGCCCCGACAGGGGTACTCAGCCCCAGCATTTT.

This clonotype was picked up many times. V usage is TRBV2 and J usage is TRBJ1-1; the D is unclear. Germline V gene data show CDR1 as SNHLY and CDR2 as FYNNEI. The CDR3 loop spans 13 amino acids. The V and J ends lost 5 bases and 1 base respectively, with 8 bases between them. In DNA form, the CDR3 reads TGTGCCAGCAGTTGGGCAGGGAACACTGAAGCTTTCTTT. As protein: CASSWAGNTEAFF.

There are many counts of this clonotype. CDR3 DNA sequence: TGTGCCAGCAGCAAAGGGAGGAAGCGGGATCCCAATGAGCAGTTCTTC. It is translated as CASSKGRKRDPNEQFF. V usage is TRBV21-1 and J usage is TRBJ2-1; the tabulated D call, TRBD2, remains unverified against the DNA. TRBV21-1 constitutes a pseudogene. This CDR3 has 16 residues.

At least ten counts were recorded for this clonotype. This rearrangement joins TRBV12-5 to TRBJ2-3; no firm D call. The CDR3 totals 13 residues. Germline CDR1 and CDR2: LGHNT and FRNRAP. V was cut by 4 bases and J by 3 bases, with 8 bases left in between. The CDR3 loop reads CASGWLLTDTQYF. In DNA form, the CDR3 reads TGTGCTAGTGGTTGGTTGTTGACAGATACGCAGTATTTT.

The sample holds many counts of this clonotype. J is TRBJ2-3 and V is TRBV19; 8 bases fit TRBD2. The CDR3 sequence is 15 residues long. Germline CDR1 is LNHDA and CDR2 is SQIVND (reference sequence). Trimming removed 7 bases from V and 2 bases from J; junction bases left unmatched: 8. The CDR3 loop reads CASMGTRINTDTQYF. The CDR3 DNA is TGTGCCAGTATGGGGACTAGGATCAACACAGATACGCAGTATTTT.

This clonotype has a count of ten or more. The V gene is TRBV7-9, the J gene TRBJ1-1, with 7 bases matching TRBD1. Per germline, CDR1 SEHNR and CDR2 FQNEAQ (reference sequence). Trimming removed 5 bases from V and 10 bases from J; junction bases left unmatched: 16. The length of the CDR3 is 15 residues. The CDR3 coding sequence is TGTGCCAGCAGCCACGATAGCCTTGACAGGGTAAGAGCTTTCTTT. As protein: CASSHDSLDRVRAFF.

This clonotype showed up many times. The V and J genes are TRBV27 and TRBJ2-5; D might be TRBD1 (5 bases). CDR3 length equals 12 residues. V was pared by 5 bases and J by 8 bases, with 12 bases between. Germline V gives CDR1 MNHEY, CDR2 SMNVEV (reference sequence). DNA for the CDR3: TGTGCCAGCAGTGCCCCCCAGGGAACCCAGTACTTC. Translating it yields CASSAPQGTQYF.

In this sample, this clonotype turned up many times. The chain joins TRBV4-3 to TRBJ2-1; 9 nucleotides agree with TRBD2. This CDR3 is built from 16 residues. The V and J ends lost 2 bases and 3 bases, in that order; junction bases with no gene match: 5. Looked up from germline, CDR1 is LGHNA and CDR2 is YSLEER. The DNA for the CDR3 is TGCGCCAGCAGCCAATTGCGGGAGGGTCTCTACAATGAGCAGTTCTTC. It is translated as CASSQLREGLYNEQFF.

This clonotype has a count of ten or more. This chain links TRBV7-9 with TRBJ2-3, with no clear D. The CDR3 loop spans 15 amino acids. V lost 2 bases, J lost 6 bases, and 15 bases lay in between. Germline CDR1 reads SEHNR; CDR2 reads FQNEAQ (reference sequence). The CDR3 DNA follows: TGTGCCAGCAGCTTACAAGGATTTGGTTCTGATACGCAGTATTTT. It translates to CASSLQGFGSDTQYF.

There are many counts of this clonotype. The genes are TRBV4-2 and TRBJ2-2; unclear D gene. The V gene's germline CDR1 is LGHNA and CDR2 YNFKEQ. Trimming cost V 0 bases and J 5 bases, with 7 bases left between them. The length of the CDR3 is 14 residues. The CDR3 sequence is CASSQDSRTGELFF. The DNA of the CDR3 is TGTGCCAGCAGCCAAGATTCCAGAACCGGGGAGCTGTTTTTT.

This clonotype was seen ten or more times. The chain joins TRBV12-3 or TRBV12-4 to TRBJ1-3, with D perhaps TRBD1 (6 bases). CDR3 length: 15 residues. V lost 1 base to trimming and J lost 2 bases, with 9 bases between them. CDR3 amino acids: CASSLGTATGNTIYF. CDR3 sequence (DNA): TGTGCCAGCAGTTTAGGGACAGCGACTGGAAACACCATATATTTT.

Ten or more counts support this clonotype. The chain combines TRBV28 with TRBJ2-7; D might be TRBD1 (7 bases). CDR1 and CDR2 (germline): MDHEN, SYDVKM. V shed 3 bases and J shed 4 bases, with 13 bases lying between them. The CDR3 extends over 14 amino acids. DNA of the CDR3: TGTGCCAGCAGTTTGCGGGACAGCCAATACGAGCAGTACTTC. As protein: CASSLRDSQYEQYF. The full variable domain, with the rest looked up from reference TRBV28 and TRBJ2-7, is DVKVTQSSRYLVKRTGEKVFLECVQDMDHENMFWYRQDPGLGLRLIYFSYDVKMKEKGDIPEGYSVSREKKERFSLILESASTNQTSMYLCASSLRDSQYEQYFGPGTRLTVT.

This clonotype was seen repeatedly, ten times or more. V is TRBV15 and J is TRBJ1-5; TRBD1 matches 8 bases. Trimming took 0 bases from V and 2 from J; bases not matched to a gene: 12. CDR1 is LNHNV, CDR2 YYDKDF, per germline (reference sequence). CDR3 length equals 19 residues. The DNA for the CDR3 is TGTGCCACCAGCAGAGATCGGAGGGCACAGGGGGGCGGCAATCAGCCCCAGCATTTT. As protein: CATSRDRRAQGGGNQPQHF.

This clonotype is classed as medium-sized. V and J are TRBV11-2 and TRBJ2-1; possible D gene TRBD1, 5 bases. The CDR3 runs to 14 residues. V lost 1 base to trimming and J lost 5 bases, with 9 bases between them. The germline V gene encodes CDR1 SGHAT and CDR2 FQNNGV. The CDR3 region is CASSLGGADNEQFF. The DNA for the CDR3 is TGTGCCAGCAGCTTAGGGGGCGCGGACAATGAGCAGTTCTTC.

In DNA form, the CDR3 reads TGCAGTGCTAGAGTACAGGGGAACACTGAAGCTTTCTTT. This codes for CSARVQGNTEAFF. V gene TRBV20-1 combines with J gene TRBJ1-1; tentatively, D is TRBD1 (6 bases). The V end lost 1 base, the J end lost 1 base, and 7 bases lay between the germline ends. Germline V CDR1 and CDR2: DFQATT, SNEGSKA (reference sequence). CDR3 length: 13 residues.

This clonotype was seen at least ten times. The CDR3 spells CASSFAGSYEQYV. The CDR3 DNA sequence: TGTGCCAGCAGCTTTGCAGGCTCCTACGAGCAGTACGTC. The rearrangement links TRBV11-3 to TRBJ2-7; D not certain. CDR1 is SGHNT and CDR2 is YENEEA in the germline V gene. The CDR3 covers 13 residues. V gave up 3 bases and J gave up 0 bases, with 6 bases separating them.

This clonotype was counted ten times or more. This chain links TRBV20-1 with TRBJ2-1; the D gene is possibly TRBD1 (6 bases). Germline values: CDR1 DFQATT, CDR2 SNEGSKA (reference sequence). V lost 0 bases and J lost 0, with 12 bases in between. The CDR3 has 16 amino acids. The DNA for the CDR3 is TGCAGTGCTAGAGATTTGAGGGGACACTCCTACAATGAGCAGTTCTTC. Protein product: CSARDLRGHSYNEQFF.

This clonotype was found a few times. The chain couples TRBV7-6 to TRBJ2-1, with 9 bases fitting TRBD2. There are 17 residues in the CDR3. V trimming: 1 base; J trimming: 0 bases; junction bases outside the gene matches: 4. Per the germline V gene, CDR1 is SGHVS and CDR2 is FNYEAQ. CDR3 region: CASSLEGLALSYNEQFF. Written as DNA, the CDR3 is TGTGCCAGCAGCTTAGAGGGACTAGCTCTCTCCTACAATGAGCAGTTCTTC.